This T cell receptor beta chain was captured in a study of T cells after yellow fever vaccination. The wider study: The SMART-Seq v4 Ultra Low Input method served to prepare the low-cell-number fractions.

This clonotype has more than one count but fewer than ten. The antigen remains undetermined. General study findings and limits: Clonotypes appearing in both CD4 and CD8 compartments existed, and their share was small. Once the booster was given, most primary-vaccination clones reappeared, at roughly 96% for CD4 and approximately 88% for CD8.

A universal primer site and UMIs were added as TCR cDNA was made by 5'RACE template switching. TCRdb called the 5' RACE reads again in MiXCR, with one record for every CDR3 protein. Of around 610,000 distinct CDR3 sequences listed, around an eighth are singletons. Germline V gene lookup returns CDR1 DFQATT and CDR2 SNEGSKA (reference sequence). V shed 0 bases and J 0 bases; nucleotides not matched to a gene: 3. This CDR3 contains 15 residues. The gene calls are TRBV20-1 and TRBJ2-7, with TRBD2 matching over 9 bases. The source was PBMCs, collected on the day of the yellow fever booster vaccination. The source is a man aged 30 to 39 who received the YFV17D yellow fever vaccine. CDR3 loop: CSAREGTSNSYEQYF. The CDR3 region has the DNA TGCAGTGCTAGAGAGGGGACTAGCAACTCCTACGAGCAGTACTTC.